The 9 T cell receptor beta chains listed next were all sequenced from one sample in a study of identical twins. One entry per CDR3 protein results from TCRdb running MiXCR on the 5' RACE reads. The table has fewer than 350,000 distinct CDR3 sequences, 6.5% to 9.5% seen once. These sequences were also reported in another study, on yellow fever vaccine responses in identical twins.

The sequenced sample was memory (CD45RO+) T cells sorted from blood. Source of these receptors: a woman aged 18-30 years in good health.

The chain joins TRBV7-9 to TRBJ2-5, with D perhaps matching TRBD2 (6 bases). The CDR3 spans 15 residues. Germline lookup yields CDR1 SEHNR and CDR2 FQNEAQ (reference sequence). Trimming took off 4 bases at V and 2 bases at J, with 14 bases between the two ends. The CDR3 DNA reads TGTGCCAGCAGCTCCCCGGGACTCGGACAAGAGACCCAGTACTTC. Amino acid sequence: CASSSPGLGQETQYF.

This chain links TRBV21-1 with TRBJ2-7; no DNA check was done on the table's D call, TRBD1. TRBV21-1 corresponds to a pseudogene. The CDR3 runs 13 residues. This chain's CDR3 is CASSITGGSEQYV. CDR3 sequence (DNA): TGTGCCAGCAGCATAACGGGGGGTTCGGAACAGTACGTC.

This clonotype showed up just a few times. This chain connects TRBV11-1 to TRBJ2-2; D not certain. Germline V CDR1 and CDR2: SGHAT, FQDESV (reference sequence). CDR3 length: 16 residues. The V end was cut by 3 bases, the J end by 1 base, with 12 bases between. The CDR3 DNA reads as TGTGCCAGCAGCTTTGGCCGGTCGAAGAACACCGGGGAGCTGTTTTTT. Translation: CASSFGRSKNTGELFF.

The CDR3 sequence: CASSRGTLLSETQYF. The CDR3 coding sequence is TGTGCCAGCAGCCGTGGGACACTATTATCGGAGACCCAGTACTTC. The J gene is TRBJ2-5, the V gene TRBV7-6; a possible D gene is TRBD1 (6 bases). This CDR3 comprises 15 residues. Looked up from germline, CDR1 is SGHVS and CDR2 is FNYEAQ. Trimming shortened V by 5 bases and J by 5 bases, and 18 bases separated the two germline ends.

This clonotype has only a few counts. This chain uses TRBV10-3 with TRBJ2-7; 7 bases map to TRBD2. The CDR3 length is 13 residues. Germline V lookup: CDR1 ENHRY, CDR2 SYGVKD. The junction had 8 bases not matched to a gene; V was cut back by 11 bases and J by 1 base. The CDR3 sequence: CAVLPSGSYEQYF. CDR3 DNA: TGTGCCGTCTTACCTAGCGGATCCTACGAGCAGTACTTC.

This clonotype appeared a few times. The chain links TRBV24-1 to TRBJ2-3; unclear D gene. V shed 7 bases and J shed 3 bases, with 7 bases lying between them. From germline, CDR1 is KGHDR and CDR2 SFDVKD. The CDR3 has 12 amino acids. The CDR3 reads CATRGSTDTQYF. CDR3 nucleotides: TGTGCCACCAGGGGTTCGACAGATACGCAGTATTTT.

This clonotype has just a few counts. V is TRBV3-1 and J is TRBJ2-5; D is ambiguous. The CDR3 sequence is 19 residues long. Germline V gene lookup returns CDR1 LGHDT and CDR2 YNNKEL (reference sequence). V shed 0 bases and J shed 0 bases, with 20 bases lying between them. CDR3 sequence reads: CASSQDFMSASSYQETQYF. CDR3 DNA: TGTGCCAGCAGCCAAGATTTCATGTCAGCTTCGTCGTACCAAGAGACCCAGTACTTC.

The genes are TRBV11-2 and TRBJ2-7; 7 bases are a match to TRBD2. This CDR3 spans 17 amino acids. Germline V lookup: CDR1 SGHAT, CDR2 FQNNGV. V gave up 0 bases and J gave up 3 bases; unmatched junction bases: 11. CDR3 sequence (DNA): TGTGCCAGCAGCTTAGATCGGGGGAGGGGAGGCCTCTACGAGCAGTACTTC. Its protein is CASSLDRGRGGLYEQYF.

The J gene is TRBJ1-2, the V gene TRBV5-1; TRBD1 might be the D (5 bases). CDR3 length equals 16 residues. Germline V gene lookup returns CDR1 SGHRS and CDR2 YFSETQ. V gave up 4 bases and J gave up 2 bases, with 18 bases separating them. CDR3 bases: TGCGCCAGCAGCCCGGCGAAGGTAGGGGTGAACTATGGCTACACCTTC. Protein product: CASSPAKVGVNYGYTF.